These 30 T cell receptor beta chains originate from one sample sequenced in a study of Tregs in tolerant kidney transplant recipients. The protocol was immunoSEQ multiplex PCR, while the TCRdb copy is restricted to in-frame clones and leaves out a portion. The ten most abundant clones cover around 20% of a sample with more than 1,500 clones. CFSE-labeled recipient PBMCs were cultured five to seven days with irradiated graft donor PBMCs, then FACS-sorted. The antigens these receptors bind are not known. Here the sequenced sample was CD4+ T cells from blood cultured with allogeneic cells, taken before the transplant. The source is a human patient who received a combined kidney and bone marrow transplant.

By frequency, this clone is medium-sized. The read halts 3 residues ahead of the CDR3 end, with the missing end drawn from the germline J gene. The chain recombines TRBV2 with TRBJ1-1; TRBD1 agrees at 9 bases. Germline V CDR1 and CDR2: SNHLY, FYNNEI. The CDR3 consists of 15 residues. The ends lost 6 bases at V and 2 bases at J; junction bases unmatched: 7. Incomplete CDR3 DNA: TGTGCCAGCAGGGACAGGGGCAGCTCAAACACTGAA. Residues: CASRDRGSSNTE. The complete CDR3 protein is CASRDRGSSNTEAFF.

According to its frequency, this clone is medium-sized (0.01 to 0.1%). The read ends 3 residues shy of where the CDR3 ends; the end is completed using the germline J gene. The rearrangement links TRBV7-9 to TRBJ2-3; TRBD2 is a possible D gene (6 bases). Germline V gives CDR1 SEHNR, CDR2 FQNEAQ (reference sequence). The CDR3 extends over 15 amino acids. Trimming took off 6 bases at V and 2 bases at J, with 15 bases between the two ends. The CDR3 DNA, read in part, is TGTGCCAGCAGTCGGGACTTGGGAATCACAGATACG. It codes for CASSRDLGITDT. The CDR3, in full, reads CASSRDLGITDTQYF.

This clone counts as medium-sized by frequency. Coverage ceases 3 residues before the CDR3 finishes, and the germline J gene fills in the end. V gene TRBV5-4 combines with J gene TRBJ1-1, with 8 bases lining up with TRBD1. Germline CDR1 SGHNT, CDR2 YYREEE (reference sequence). The CDR3 spans 15 residues. V shed 3 bases, J shed 1 base, and the junction held 5 bases outside the gene matches. CDR3 in amino acids: CASSSGGGGNTEAFF. CDR3 DNA (partial): TGTGCCAGCAGCTCAGGGGGCGGGGGGAACACTGAA. The full variable domain, in which reference TRBV5-4 and TRBJ1-1 provide the parts outside the CDR3, is ETGVTQSPTHLIKTRGQQVTLRCSSQSGHNTVSWYQQALGQGPQFIFQYYREEENGRGNFPPRFSGLQFPNYSSELNVNALELDDSALYLCASSSGGGGNTEAFFGQGTRLTVV.

This clone is labeled large based on frequency. Read data end 3 residues before the CDR3 end; the end is taken from the germline J gene. The chain links TRBV7-2 to TRBJ2-7, with TRBD1 matching over 7 bases. The germline V gene has CDR1 SGHTA and CDR2 FQGNSA. V shed 1 base and J 0 bases; nucleotides not matched to a gene: 3. The CDR3 is 15 residues long. CDR3 DNA, as far as it was read: TGTGCCAGCAGCTTAGTGAGGGGGCACTCCTACGAG. Translating it yields CASSLVRGHSYE. The CDR3, in full, reads CASSLVRGHSYEQYF.

A word on this clone: The CDR3 extends 3 residues past the end of the read, so its final part is completed from the germline J gene. The chain couples TRBV25-1 to TRBJ2-7; possibly TRBD2 for D (6 bases). The CDR3 has 15 amino acids. The V end was cut by 3 bases, the J end by 3 bases, with 15 bases between. Germline V gives CDR1 MGHDK, CDR2 SYGVNS. The CDR3: CASSDSPLANYEQYF. CDR3 DNA (partial): TGTGCCAGCAGTGATTCCCCACTAGCTAACTACGAG.

This clone registers medium-sized by frequency. The sequenced fragment ends 3 residues before the CDR3 boundary, so the rest is inferred from the germline J gene. This chain uses TRBV29-1 with TRBJ1-1; 8 nucleotides line up with TRBD1. The CDR3 is 14 residues long. Germline V gene sequence: CDR1 SQVTM, CDR2 ANQGSEA. V gave up 4 bases and J gave up 3 bases; unmatched junction bases: 7. The sequenced CDR3 bases are TGCAGCGTTGGATCAACAGGGGGAGACACTGAA. Translated, it gives CSVGSTGGDTE. The whole CDR3 protein reads CSVGSTGGDTEAFF.

Comments on this clone: The CDR3 goes on 3 residues after the read ends, and that part is filled in from the germline J gene. The chain carries TRBV20-1 and TRBJ2-5; 7 nucleotides agree with TRBD1. V dropped 6 bases and J dropped 1; count of bases not matched to a gene: 8. This CDR3 spans 14 amino acids. Germline loops: CDR1 DFQATT, CDR2 SNEGSKA (reference sequence). The CDR3 spells CSADDRAGQETQYF. The sequenced CDR3 bases are TGCAGTGCAGACGACAGGGCAGGCCAAGAGACC.

As for this clone: The DNA ends 3 residues before the CDR3 does, and the rest of the CDR3 is filled in from the germline J gene. The J gene is TRBJ1-5, the V gene TRBV19, with TRBD1 matching over 12 bases. CDR3 length equals 18 residues. J was trimmed by 2 bases and V by 1 base; bases with no gene match: 6. CDR1 is LNHDA and CDR2 is SQIVND in the germline V gene (reference sequence). CDR3 loop: CASSIGGQGAYGNQPQHF. The DNA read from the CDR3 is TGTGCCAGTAGTATAGGGGGACAGGGGGCGTATGGCAATCAGCCC.

In regard to this clone: One end of the junction does not line up with germline, which may come from a read error. The DNA ends 3 residues before the CDR3 does, and the rest of the CDR3 is filled in from the germline J gene. J is TRBJ2-4 and V is TRBV7-9, with a possible D match to TRBD1 (5 bases). CDR1 SEHNR and CDR2 FQNEAQ come from the germline V gene (reference sequence). CDR3 size: 12 residues. The CDR3: CSSSLEPGYQYF. CDR3 bases read: TGTTCCAGCAGCCTGGAACCAGGGTAT.

This clone is deemed medium-sized by its frequency. The CDR3 is cut off 3 residues early in the read; its end comes from the germline J gene. The V and J genes are TRBV7-9 and TRBJ2-7, with a tentative D call TRBD1 (6 bases). There are 15 residues in the CDR3. Trimming took 5 bases from V and 6 from J, leaving 20 bases between them. CDR1 and CDR2 from the germline V gene are SEHNR and FQNEAQ (reference sequence). The sequenced part of the CDR3 DNA is TGTGCCAGCAGCCCCCGGAAGTCGCGAGGGGGCGAG. Translated, it gives CASSPRKSRGGE. The whole CDR3 reads CASSPRKSRGGEQYF.

Considering frequency, this clone is medium-sized (0.01 to 0.1%). The read falls 3 residues short of the CDR3 end, and the missing part is taken from the germline J gene. The gene calls are TRBV2 and TRBJ1-4; tentative D call: TRBD1 (5 bases). The CDR3 runs 13 residues. V was trimmed by 11 bases and J by 0 bases, leaving 10 bases between them. The germline V gene encodes CDR1 SNHLY and CDR2 FYNNEI. The chain's CDR3 is CAGHLATNEKLFF. CDR3 DNA, as far as it was read: TGTGCCGGACACCTTGCAACTAATGAAAAA.

This clone shows up as medium-sized (0.01 to 0.1%) by frequency. The missing CDR3 end, 3 residues past where the read stops, is filled in from the germline J gene. The chain employs TRBV29-1 and TRBJ1-4; no firm D call. Germline assignment: CDR1 SQVTM and CDR2 ANQGSEA. The length of the CDR3 is 12 residues. Trimming left V 5 bases short and J 8 bases short, with 12 bases between. This CDR3 is CSVRAAGEKLFF. The covered CDR3 bases are TGCAGCGTTCGGGCTGCGGGGGAAAAA.

This clone ranks as medium-sized in terms of frequency. The read comes to an end 3 residues before the CDR3 does, leaving the germline J gene to fill in the end. The rearrangement links TRBV10-3 to TRBJ2-1, with TRBD1 identical over 7 bases. Germline assignment: CDR1 ENHRY and CDR2 SYGVKD. There are 13 residues in the CDR3. The junction had 3 bases not matched to a gene; V was cut back by 5 bases and J by 5 bases. This CDR3 is CAISSTGDNEQFF. The covered CDR3 bases are TGTGCCATCAGTAGTACAGGGGACAATGAG.

This clone shows up as large (0.1 to 1%) by frequency. The read comes to an end 3 residues before the CDR3 does, leaving the germline J gene to fill in the end. The genes are TRBV7-2 and TRBJ2-2; D is possibly TRBD1 (5 bases). This CDR3 comprises 15 residues. The V gene lost 6 bases and the J gene lost 0 bases, with 11 bases spanning the gap. The germline gives CDR1 SGHTA, CDR2 FQGNSA. CDR3 DNA (partial): TGTGCCAGCAGTCCCAGGGTCACGAACACCGGGGAG. Its translation is CASSPRVTNTGE. The whole CDR3 is CASSPRVTNTGELFF.

This clone is identified as medium-sized from frequency. The CDR3 end lies 3 residues beyond the end of the read and is filled in from the germline J gene. The chain uses TRBV2 and TRBJ1-1, with D perhaps matching TRBD1 (5 bases). The V end lost 1 base, the J end lost 1 base, and 16 bases lay between the germline ends. The CDR3 has 17 residues. Germline-derived CDR1 and CDR2 are SNHLY and FYNNEI. CDR3 in amino acids: CASSEGQGLGRNTEAFF. The covered CDR3 bases are TGTGCCAGCAGTGAAGGGCAGGGATTGGGTAGGAACACTGAA.

By frequency, this clone is medium-sized. The CDR3 goes on 3 residues after the read ends, and that part is filled in from the germline J gene. The chain links TRBV5-1 to TRBJ2-5; 8 nucleotides line up with TRBD1. This CDR3 has 15 amino acids. Per the germline V gene, CDR1 is SGHRS and CDR2 is YFSETQ. With V trimmed by 0 bases and J by 5 bases, 6 bases remained unmatched. The part of the CDR3 DNA that was read is TGCGCCAGCAGCTTGGCCCAGGGGGCGCGGGAGACC. Translating gives CASSLAQGARET. The entire CDR3 protein reads CASSLAQGARETQYF.

According to its frequency, this clone is medium-sized. The CDR3 end lies 3 residues beyond the end of the read and is filled in from the germline J gene. The V call is TRBV19, the J call TRBJ1-1; the D gene is possibly TRBD1 (5 bases). V lost 1 base and J 3 bases, leaving 9 bases between the germline ends. This CDR3 is built from 14 residues. CDR1 and CDR2 from the germline V gene are LNHDA and SQIVND (reference sequence). Partial CDR3 DNA: TGTGCCAGTAGTATAGGCGGGGCGGACACTGAA. Translated: CASSIGGADTE. The whole CDR3 reads CASSIGGADTEAFF.

Frequency places this clone as medium-sized. CDR3 sequence reads: CASSLGRSSYEQYF. Partial CDR3 DNA: TGTGCCAGCAGCTTAGGGCGGAGCTCCTACGAG. This chain joins TRBV7-2 and TRBJ2-7; D uncertain. The read is 3 residues too short to cover the CDR3 end, so that end is filled in from the germline J gene. Trimming took 1 base from V and 0 from J, leaving 7 bases between them. The CDR3 spans 14 residues. CDR1 and CDR2 from the germline V gene are SGHTA and FQGNSA.

As for this clone: The CDR3 is cut off 3 residues early in the read; its end comes from the germline J gene. The chain uses TRBV20-1 and TRBJ2-7; D is possibly TRBD1 (6 bases). V was shortened by 0 bases and J by 5 bases, with 11 bases between the two germline ends. The CDR3 has 13 amino acids. Germline V gene sequence: CDR1 DFQATT, CDR2 SNEGSKA (reference sequence). The sequenced CDR3 bases are TGCAGTGCTAGAGAGGGGGCGTCCGACGAG. Amino acid sequence: CSAREGASDE. The full CDR3 sequence reads CSAREGASDEQYF.

Comments on this clone: The missing CDR3 end, 3 residues past where the read stops, is filled in from the germline J gene. The gene calls are TRBV5-1 and TRBJ2-1, with 9 positions matching TRBD1. Germline lookup yields CDR1 SGHRS and CDR2 YFSETQ. V trimming: 4 bases; J trimming: 9 bases; junction bases outside the gene matches: 8. There are 14 residues in the CDR3. The CDR3 is CASSRDRVSSEQFF. CDR3 DNA (partial): TGCGCCAGCAGCCGGGACAGGGTGTCGAGTGAG.

This clone is classed as medium-sized by frequency. Read coverage stops 3 residues before the CDR3 terminus; the germline J gene supplies the remainder. The chain joins TRBV7-8 to TRBJ2-7; possibly TRBD1 for D (6 bases). This CDR3 is built from 13 residues. V dropped 3 bases and J dropped 1 base, with 7 bases sitting between them. The V gene's germline CDR1 is SGHVS and CDR2 FQNEAQ. The sequenced part of the CDR3 DNA is TGTGCCAGCAGCTTTGACAGGTCCTACGAG. This codes for CASSFDRSYE. The CDR3 as a whole reads CASSFDRSYEQYF.

In regard to this clone: The germline gene is not matched at one end of the junction; a read error may be the cause. The read ends 3 residues shy of where the CDR3 ends; the end is completed using the germline J gene. The chain links TRBV19 to TRBJ2-7; D call uncertain. This CDR3 contains 11 residues. The germline V gene has CDR1 LNHDA and CDR2 SQIVND (reference sequence). CDR3 region: CPSRIGYEQYF. The sequenced part of the CDR3 DNA is TGTCCCAGTAGAATCGGCTACGAG.

Its frequency marks this clone as large (0.1 to 1%). The read terminates 3 residues ahead of where the CDR3 ends, so the germline J gene completes it. This sequence joins TRBV19 and TRBJ1-1; 8 nucleotides agree with TRBD1. Germline trimming cut 2 bases from V and 1 base from J; bases unmatched to any gene: 0. The V gene's germline CDR1 is LNHDA and CDR2 SQIVND (reference sequence). This CDR3 region has 14 residues. Incomplete CDR3 DNA: TGTGCCAGTAGTATAACAGGGGGGAACACTGAA. This translates into CASSITGGNTE. The full CDR3 sequence reads CASSITGGNTEAFF.

This clone is labeled medium-sized based on frequency. The read terminates 3 residues ahead of where the CDR3 ends, so the germline J gene completes it. This rearrangement joins TRBV5-1 to TRBJ1-1; possibly TRBD1 for D (6 bases). This CDR3 contains 12 residues. Germline values: CDR1 SGHRS, CDR2 YFSETQ. The CDR3 here is CASSLIRGEAFF. The sequenced part of the CDR3 DNA is TGCGCCAGCAGCTTGATCAGGGGAGAA.

About this clone: The read finishes 3 residues shy of the CDR3 end, and the germline J gene is used to complete it. The rearrangement links TRBV7-2 to TRBJ2-7, with 7 nucleotides matching TRBD1. Germline CDR1 and CDR2: SGHTA and FQGNSA. V shed 5 bases, J shed 4 bases, and the junction held 11 bases outside the gene matches. This CDR3 spans 15 amino acids. The covered CDR3 bases are TGTGCCAGCAGCCTTACCGGGACAGAACTGTACGAG. Translating it yields CASSLTGTELYE. The complete CDR3 protein is CASSLTGTELYEQYF.

This clone counts as medium-sized by frequency. The DNA read from the CDR3 is TGTGCCAGCAGTGACCGGCCAGGTAGCAATCAGCCC. Translation: CASSDRPGSNQP. The whole CDR3 is CASSDRPGSNQPQHF. The J gene is TRBJ1-5, the V gene TRBV6-1; no clear D. The read terminates 3 residues before the CDR3 end, so the remaining end is supplied by the germline J gene. This CDR3 comprises 15 residues. V dropped 3 bases and J dropped 0 bases, with 9 bases sitting between them. Germline CDR1 reads MNHNS; CDR2 reads SASEGT.

The chain's CDR3 is CASSIEGGSSYNEQFF. CDR3 bases read: TGTGCCAGTAGTATAGAAGGCGGGAGCTCCTACAATGAG. The rearrangement links TRBV19 to TRBJ2-1; 7 nucleotides line up with TRBD2. The read comes to an end 3 residues before the CDR3 does, leaving the germline J gene to fill in the end. V lost 0 bases and J lost 0; bases outside the gene matches: 2. The germline V gene has CDR1 LNHDA and CDR2 SQIVND (reference sequence). The CDR3 has 16 residues.

Turning to this clone: The DNA ends 3 residues before the CDR3 does, and the rest of the CDR3 is filled in from the germline J gene. The chain has TRBV7-9 and TRBJ1-2, with D possibly TRBD1 on 5 matching bases. The CDR3 has 15 residues. The germline CDR1 and CDR2 sequences are SEHNR and FQNEAQ (reference sequence). The CDR3 spells CASSRDLGITDTYTF. CDR3 bases read: TGTGCCAGCAGTCGGGACTTGGGAATCACAGATACC.

Comment on this clone: The sequence runs out 3 residues before the end of the CDR3; the remainder is reconstructed from the germline J gene. Different DNA sequences within this sample yield the same CDR3. This chain connects TRBV7-2 to TRBJ2-2, with TRBD1 identical over 7 bases. Germline V gives CDR1 SGHTA, CDR2 FQGNSA. The CDR3 consists of 14 residues. CDR3 bases read: TGTGCCAGCAGCCTGGGACAGAGGAATGAAAAG. It yields the protein CASSLGQRNEK. The CDR3 in its entirety is CASSLGQRNEKLFF.

Its frequency marks this clone as medium-sized. The CDR3 bases that were read are TGTGCCAGCAGCAAGCGGGGGGGACCCCCCAATGAG. This translates into CASSKRGGPPNE. The full CDR3 protein reads CASSKRGGPPNEQFF. The chain links TRBV7-7 to TRBJ2-1, with 10 bases lining up with TRBD2. The read ends 3 residues before the CDR3 terminus; that terminus is restored from the germline J gene. Germline CDR1 and CDR2: SSHAT and FNYEAQ (reference sequence). The V and J ends lost 5 bases and 6 bases, in that order; junction bases with no gene match: 7. This CDR3 has 15 residues.